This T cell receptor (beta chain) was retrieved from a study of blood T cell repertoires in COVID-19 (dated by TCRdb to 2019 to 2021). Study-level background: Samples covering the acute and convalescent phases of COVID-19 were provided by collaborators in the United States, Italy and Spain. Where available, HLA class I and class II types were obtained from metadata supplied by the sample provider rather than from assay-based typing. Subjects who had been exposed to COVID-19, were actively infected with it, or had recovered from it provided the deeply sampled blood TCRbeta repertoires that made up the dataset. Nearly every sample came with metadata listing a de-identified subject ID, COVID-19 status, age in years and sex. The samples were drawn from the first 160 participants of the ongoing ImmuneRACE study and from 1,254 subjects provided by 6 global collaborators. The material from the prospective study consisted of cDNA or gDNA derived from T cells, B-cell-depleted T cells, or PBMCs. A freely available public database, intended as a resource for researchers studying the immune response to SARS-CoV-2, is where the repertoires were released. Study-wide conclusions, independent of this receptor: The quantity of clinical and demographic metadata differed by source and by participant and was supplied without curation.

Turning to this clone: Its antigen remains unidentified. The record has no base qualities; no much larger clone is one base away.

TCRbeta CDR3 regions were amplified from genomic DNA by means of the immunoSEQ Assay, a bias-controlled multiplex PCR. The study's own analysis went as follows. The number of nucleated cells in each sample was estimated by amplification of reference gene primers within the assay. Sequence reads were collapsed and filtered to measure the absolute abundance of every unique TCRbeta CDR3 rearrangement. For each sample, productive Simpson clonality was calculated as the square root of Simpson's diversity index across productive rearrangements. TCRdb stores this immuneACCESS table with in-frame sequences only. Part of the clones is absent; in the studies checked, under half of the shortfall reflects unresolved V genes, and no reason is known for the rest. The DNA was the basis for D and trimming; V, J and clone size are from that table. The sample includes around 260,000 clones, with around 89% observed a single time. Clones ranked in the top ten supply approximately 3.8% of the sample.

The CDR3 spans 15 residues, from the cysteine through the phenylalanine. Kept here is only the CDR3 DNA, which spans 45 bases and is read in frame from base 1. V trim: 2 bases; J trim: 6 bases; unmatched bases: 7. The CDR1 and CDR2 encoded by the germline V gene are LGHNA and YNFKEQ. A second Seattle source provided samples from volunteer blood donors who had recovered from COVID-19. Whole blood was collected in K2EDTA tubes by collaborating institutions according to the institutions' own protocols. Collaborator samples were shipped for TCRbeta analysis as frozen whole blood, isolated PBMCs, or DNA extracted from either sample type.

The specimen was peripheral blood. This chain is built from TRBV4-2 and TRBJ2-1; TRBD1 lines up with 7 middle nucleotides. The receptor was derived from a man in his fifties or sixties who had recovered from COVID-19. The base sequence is TGTGCCAGCAGCCAAACAGGGGTTCAGGGCAATGAGCAGTTCTTC. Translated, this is CASSQTGVQGNEQFF.